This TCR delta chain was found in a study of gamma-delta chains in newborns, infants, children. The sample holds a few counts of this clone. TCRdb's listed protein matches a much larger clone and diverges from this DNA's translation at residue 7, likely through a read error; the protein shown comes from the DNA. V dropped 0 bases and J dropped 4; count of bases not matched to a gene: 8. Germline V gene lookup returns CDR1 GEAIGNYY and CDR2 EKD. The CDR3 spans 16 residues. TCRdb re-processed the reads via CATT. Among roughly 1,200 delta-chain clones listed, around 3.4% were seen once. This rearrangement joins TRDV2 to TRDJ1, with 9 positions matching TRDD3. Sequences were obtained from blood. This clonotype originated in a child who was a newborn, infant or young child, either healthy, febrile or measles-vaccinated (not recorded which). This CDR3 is CACDTGPYWGNDKLIF. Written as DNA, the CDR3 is TGTGCCTGTGACACCGGACCGTACTGGGGGAACGATAAACTCATCTTT.